The sequence of this TCR beta chain was determined in a study of T cells in Graves' hyperthyroidism and ophthalmopathy. Amplification of TCR beta CDR3 regions used RNA as the template. Primed by the HTBI set, a first-round RT-PCR was run on the TCR CDR3. In TCRdb, the multiplex PCR reads were re-called with MiXCR into one record per CDR3 protein. The data hold about 380,000 distinct CDR3 sequences, with around 13% observed a single time. There are many counts of this clonotype. The V end lost 7 bases, the J end lost 7 bases, and 23 bases lay between the germline ends. CDR1 MGHRA and CDR2 YSYEKL come from the germline V gene. This CDR3 region has 16 residues. Patients showing uncontrolled infection, other autoimmune disease, pregnancy or lactation were ineligible.

This TCR came from a woman aged 55 to 70 with Graves' hyperthyroidism. The rearrangement uses TRBV4-1 and TRBJ2-1; perhaps TRBD2 as D (5 bases). The sample was blood. The CDR3 DNA is TGCGCCAGCATGCCGCAAGTAGCGAAAGGCAGGAATGAGCAGTTCTTC. Encoded protein: CASMPQVAKGRNEQFF.